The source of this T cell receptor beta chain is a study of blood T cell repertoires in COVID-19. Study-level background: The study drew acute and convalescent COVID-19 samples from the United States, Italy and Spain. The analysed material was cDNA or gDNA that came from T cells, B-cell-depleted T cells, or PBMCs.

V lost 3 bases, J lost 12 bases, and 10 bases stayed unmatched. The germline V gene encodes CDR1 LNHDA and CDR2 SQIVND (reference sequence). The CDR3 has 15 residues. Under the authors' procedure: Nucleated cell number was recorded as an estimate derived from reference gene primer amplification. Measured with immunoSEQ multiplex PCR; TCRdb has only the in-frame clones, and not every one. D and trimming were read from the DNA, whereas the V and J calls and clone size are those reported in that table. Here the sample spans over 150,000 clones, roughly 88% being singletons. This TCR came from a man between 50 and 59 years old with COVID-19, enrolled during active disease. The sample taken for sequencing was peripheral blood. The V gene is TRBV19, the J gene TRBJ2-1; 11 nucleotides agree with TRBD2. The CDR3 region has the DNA TGTGCCAGTAGTATGACTAGCGGGGCCCAGGGGGGGCAGTTCTTC. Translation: CASSMTSGAQGGQFF.